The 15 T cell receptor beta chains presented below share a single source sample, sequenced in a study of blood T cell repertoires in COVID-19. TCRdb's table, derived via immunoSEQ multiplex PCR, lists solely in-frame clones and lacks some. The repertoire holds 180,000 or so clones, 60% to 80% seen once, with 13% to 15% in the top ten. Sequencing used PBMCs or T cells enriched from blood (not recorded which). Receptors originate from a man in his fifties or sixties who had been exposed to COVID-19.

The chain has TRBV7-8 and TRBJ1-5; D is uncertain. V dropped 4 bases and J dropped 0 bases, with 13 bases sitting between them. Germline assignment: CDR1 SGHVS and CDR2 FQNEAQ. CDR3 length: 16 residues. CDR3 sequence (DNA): TGTGCCAGCAGCTCATTACCACTCAATAGCAATCAGCCCCAGCATTTT. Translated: CASSSLPLNSNQPQHF. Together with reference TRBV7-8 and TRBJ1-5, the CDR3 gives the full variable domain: GAGVSQSPRYKVAKRGQDVALRCDPISGHVSLFWYQQALGQGPEFLTYFQNEAQLDKSGLPSDRFFAERPEGSVSTLKIQRTQQEDSAVYLCASSSLPLNSNQPQHFGDGTRLSIL.

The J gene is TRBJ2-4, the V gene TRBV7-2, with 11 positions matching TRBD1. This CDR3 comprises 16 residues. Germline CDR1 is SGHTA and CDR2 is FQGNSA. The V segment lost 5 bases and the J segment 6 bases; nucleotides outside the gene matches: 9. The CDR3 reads CASSPRGQGERNIQYF. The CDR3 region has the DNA TGTGCCAGCAGCCCAAGGGGACAGGGGGAGAGAAACATTCAGTACTTC.

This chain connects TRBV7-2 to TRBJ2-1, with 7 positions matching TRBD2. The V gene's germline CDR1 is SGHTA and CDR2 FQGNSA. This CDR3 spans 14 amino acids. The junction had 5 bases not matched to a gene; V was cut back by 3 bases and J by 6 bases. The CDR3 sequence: CASSFGRTSNEQFF. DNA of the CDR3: TGTGCCAGCAGCTTCGGGAGGACCTCCAATGAGCAGTTCTTC.

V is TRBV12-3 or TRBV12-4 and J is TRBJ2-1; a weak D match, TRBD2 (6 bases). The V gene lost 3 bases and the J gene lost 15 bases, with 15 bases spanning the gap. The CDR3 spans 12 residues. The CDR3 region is CASSLVGTFMFF. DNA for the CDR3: TGTGCCAGCAGTTTGGTCGGGACTTTTATGTTCTTC.

DNA of the CDR3: TGTGCCAGCAGTGAAGCGGGGACAGCGAATGGCTACACCTTC. Encoded protein: CASSEAGTANGYTF. J is TRBJ1-2 and V is TRBV2; 7 bases align to TRBD1. CDR3 length: 14 amino acids. From germline, CDR1 is SNHLY and CDR2 FYNNEI. Trimming removed 0 bases from V and 6 bases from J; junction bases left unmatched: 4.

This CDR3 is CASSENNSGQGVRTEAFF. DNA of the CDR3: TGTGCCAGCAGTGAAAATAACTCCGGACAGGGGGTGAGGACTGAAGCTTTCTTT. The V and J genes are TRBV6-1 and TRBJ1-1; 10 bases agree with TRBD1. Germline V gene sequence: CDR1 MNHNS, CDR2 SASEGT. Germline trimming cut 2 bases from V and 5 bases from J; bases unmatched to any gene: 14. The CDR3 runs 18 residues.

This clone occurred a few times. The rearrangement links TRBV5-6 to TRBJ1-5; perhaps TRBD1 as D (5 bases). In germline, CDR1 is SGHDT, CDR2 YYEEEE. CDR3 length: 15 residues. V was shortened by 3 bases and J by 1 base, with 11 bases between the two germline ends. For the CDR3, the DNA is TGTGCCAGCAGCTGGGGCCGTTTAAGCAATCAGCCCCAGCATTTT. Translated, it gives CASSWGRLSNQPQHF.

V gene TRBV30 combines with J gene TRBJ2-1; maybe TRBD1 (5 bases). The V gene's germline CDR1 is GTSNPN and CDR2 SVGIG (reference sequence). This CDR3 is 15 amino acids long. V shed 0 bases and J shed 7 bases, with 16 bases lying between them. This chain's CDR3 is CAWSVRAGLANEQFF. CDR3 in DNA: TGTGCCTGGAGTGTACGGGCAGGGTTGGCAAATGAGCAGTTCTTC.

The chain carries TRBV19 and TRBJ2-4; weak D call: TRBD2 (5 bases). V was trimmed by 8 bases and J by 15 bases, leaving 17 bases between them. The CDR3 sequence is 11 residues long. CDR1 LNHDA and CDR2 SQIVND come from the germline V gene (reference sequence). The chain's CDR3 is CASAAGLRGYF. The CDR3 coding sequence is TGTGCCAGTGCGGCTGGGCTCCGGGGGTACTTC.

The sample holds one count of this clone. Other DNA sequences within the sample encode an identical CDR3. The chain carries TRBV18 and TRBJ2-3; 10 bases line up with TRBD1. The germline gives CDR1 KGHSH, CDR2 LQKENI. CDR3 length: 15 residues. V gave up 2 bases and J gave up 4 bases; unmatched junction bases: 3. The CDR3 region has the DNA TGTGCCAGCTCACCAAAGACAGGGGGCGCAGATACGCAGTATTTT. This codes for CASSPKTGGADTQYF.

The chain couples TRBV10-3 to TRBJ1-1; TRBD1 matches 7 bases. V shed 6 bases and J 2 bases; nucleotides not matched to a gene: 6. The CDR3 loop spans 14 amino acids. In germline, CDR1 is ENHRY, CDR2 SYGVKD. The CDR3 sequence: CAIRAGQTNTEAFF. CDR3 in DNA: TGTGCCATCAGGGCGGGACAGACAAACACTGAAGCTTTCTTT.

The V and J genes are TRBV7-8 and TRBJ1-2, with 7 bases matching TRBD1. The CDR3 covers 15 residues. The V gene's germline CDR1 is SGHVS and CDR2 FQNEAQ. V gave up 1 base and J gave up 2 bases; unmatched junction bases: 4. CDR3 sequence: CASSLGGTANYGYTF. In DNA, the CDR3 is TGTGCCAGCAGCTTAGGGGGGACAGCAAACTATGGCTACACCTTC.

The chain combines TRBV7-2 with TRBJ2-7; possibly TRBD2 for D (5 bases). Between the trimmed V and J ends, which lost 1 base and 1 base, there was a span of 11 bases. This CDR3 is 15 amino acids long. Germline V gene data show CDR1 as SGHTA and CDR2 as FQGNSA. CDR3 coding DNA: TGTGCCAGCAGCTTAGGTCGGGGAATGTCCTACGAGCAGTACTTC. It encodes CASSLGRGMSYEQYF. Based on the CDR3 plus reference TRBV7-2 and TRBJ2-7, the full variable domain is GAGVSQSPSNKVTEKGKDVELRCDPISGHTALYWYRQSLGQGLEFLIYFQGNSAPDKSGLPSDRFSAERTGGSVSTLTIQRTQQEDSAVYLCASSLGRGMSYEQYFGPGTRLTVT.

CDR3 in DNA: TGTGCCATCAGGACAGTTAACGAGCAGTACTTC. It specifies CAIRTVNEQYF. The rearrangement links TRBV10-3 to TRBJ2-7, with a tentative D call TRBD1 (5 bases). Germline V CDR1 and CDR2: ENHRY, SYGVKD. The CDR3 covers 11 residues. The ends were cut back, 6 bases at V and 5 bases at J, with 8 bases in the middle.

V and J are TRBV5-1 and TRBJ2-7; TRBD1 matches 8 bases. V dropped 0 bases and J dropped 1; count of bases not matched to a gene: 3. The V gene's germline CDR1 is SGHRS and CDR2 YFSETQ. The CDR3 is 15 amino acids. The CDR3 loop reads CASSLGQGRSYEQYF. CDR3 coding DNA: TGCGCCAGCAGCTTGGGACAGGGGAGGTCCTACGAGCAGTACTTC.